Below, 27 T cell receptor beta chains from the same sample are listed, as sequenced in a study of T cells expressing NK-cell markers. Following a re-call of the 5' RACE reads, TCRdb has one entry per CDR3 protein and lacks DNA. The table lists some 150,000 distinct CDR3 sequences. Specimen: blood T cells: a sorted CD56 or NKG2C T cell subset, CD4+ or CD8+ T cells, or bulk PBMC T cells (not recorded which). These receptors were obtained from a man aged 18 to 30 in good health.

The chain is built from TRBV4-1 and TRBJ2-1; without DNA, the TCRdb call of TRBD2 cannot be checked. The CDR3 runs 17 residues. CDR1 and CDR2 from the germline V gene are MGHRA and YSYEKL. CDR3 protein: CASSQGFSGSWDDEQFF.

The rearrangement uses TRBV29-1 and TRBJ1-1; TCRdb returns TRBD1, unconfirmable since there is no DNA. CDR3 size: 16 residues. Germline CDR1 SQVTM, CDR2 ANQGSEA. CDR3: CSVDGEGARSSTEAFF.

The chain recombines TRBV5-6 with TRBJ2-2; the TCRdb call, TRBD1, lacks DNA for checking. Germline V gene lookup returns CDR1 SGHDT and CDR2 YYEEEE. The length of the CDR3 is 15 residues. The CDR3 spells CASSLGQGASGELFF.

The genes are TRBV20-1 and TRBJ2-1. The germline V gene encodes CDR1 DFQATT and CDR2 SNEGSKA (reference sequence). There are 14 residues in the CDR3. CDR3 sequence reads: CSAEEVVPYNEQFF.

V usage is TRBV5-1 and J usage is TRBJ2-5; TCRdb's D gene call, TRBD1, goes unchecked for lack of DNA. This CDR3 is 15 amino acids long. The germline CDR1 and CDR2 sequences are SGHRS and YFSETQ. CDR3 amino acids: CASSLRAGSGETQYF.

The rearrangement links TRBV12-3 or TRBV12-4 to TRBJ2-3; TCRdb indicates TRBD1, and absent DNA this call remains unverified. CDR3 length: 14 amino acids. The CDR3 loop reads CASSKAGVADTQYF.

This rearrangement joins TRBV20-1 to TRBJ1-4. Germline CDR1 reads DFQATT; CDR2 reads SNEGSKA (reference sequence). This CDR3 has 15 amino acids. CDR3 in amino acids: CSARVTGSGNEKLFF.

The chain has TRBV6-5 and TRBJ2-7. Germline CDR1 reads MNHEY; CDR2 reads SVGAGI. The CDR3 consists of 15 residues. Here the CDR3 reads CASSYKQLFSYEQYF.

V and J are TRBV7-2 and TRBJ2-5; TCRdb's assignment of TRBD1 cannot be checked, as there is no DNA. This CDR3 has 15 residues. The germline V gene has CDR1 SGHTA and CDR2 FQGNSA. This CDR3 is CASSTAAVGRETQYF.

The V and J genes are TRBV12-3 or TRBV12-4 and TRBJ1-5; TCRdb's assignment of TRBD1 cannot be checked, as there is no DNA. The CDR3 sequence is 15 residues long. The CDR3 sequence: CASSYQGAGNQPQHF.

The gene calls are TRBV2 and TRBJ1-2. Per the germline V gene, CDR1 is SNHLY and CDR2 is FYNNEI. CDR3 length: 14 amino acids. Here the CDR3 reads CASTGGSGNYGYTF.

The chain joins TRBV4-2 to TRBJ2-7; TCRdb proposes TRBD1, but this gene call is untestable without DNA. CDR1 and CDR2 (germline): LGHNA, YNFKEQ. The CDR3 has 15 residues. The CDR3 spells CASSQDLDRAYEQYF.

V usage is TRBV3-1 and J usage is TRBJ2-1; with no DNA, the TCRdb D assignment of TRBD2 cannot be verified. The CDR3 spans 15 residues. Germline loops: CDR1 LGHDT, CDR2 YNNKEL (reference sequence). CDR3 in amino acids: CASNVLEGRDNEQFF.

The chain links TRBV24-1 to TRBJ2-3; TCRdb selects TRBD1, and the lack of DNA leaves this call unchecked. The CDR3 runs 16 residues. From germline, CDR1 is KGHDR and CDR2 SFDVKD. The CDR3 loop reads CATSDWTGADTDTQYF.

The CDR3 loop is CASLGGGRSTDTQYF. The chain recombines TRBV27 with TRBJ2-3; the D gene TCRdb calls, TRBD2, cannot be checked with no DNA. Germline CDR1 MNHEY, CDR2 SMNVEV (reference sequence). This CDR3 region has 15 residues.

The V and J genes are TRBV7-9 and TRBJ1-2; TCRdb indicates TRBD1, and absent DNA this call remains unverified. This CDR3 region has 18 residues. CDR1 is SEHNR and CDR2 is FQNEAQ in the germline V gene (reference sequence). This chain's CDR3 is CASSPPPGTGRGDYGYTF.

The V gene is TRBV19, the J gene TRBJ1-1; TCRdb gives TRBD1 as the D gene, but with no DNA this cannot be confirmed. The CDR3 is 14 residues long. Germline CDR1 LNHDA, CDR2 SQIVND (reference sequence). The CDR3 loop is CATGSQGTNTEAFF.

CDR3 amino acids: CASRPDRGATEAFF. The V and J genes are TRBV11-3 and TRBJ1-1; without DNA, the TCRdb call of TRBD1 cannot be checked. CDR3 length: 14 residues. Germline V gene data show CDR1 as SGHNT and CDR2 as YENEEA.

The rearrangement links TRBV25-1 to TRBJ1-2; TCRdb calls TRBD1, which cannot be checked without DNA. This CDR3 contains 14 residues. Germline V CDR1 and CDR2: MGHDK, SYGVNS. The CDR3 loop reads CASSGGQGGYGYTF.

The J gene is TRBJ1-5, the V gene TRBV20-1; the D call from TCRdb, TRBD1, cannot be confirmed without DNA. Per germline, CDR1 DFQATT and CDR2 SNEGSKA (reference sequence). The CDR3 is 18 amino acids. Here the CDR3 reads CSASPSGQGFLSNQPQHF.

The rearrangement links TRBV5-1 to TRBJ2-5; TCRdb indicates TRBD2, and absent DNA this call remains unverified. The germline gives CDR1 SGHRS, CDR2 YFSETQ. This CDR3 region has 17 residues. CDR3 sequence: CASSSPLAGGYQETQYF.

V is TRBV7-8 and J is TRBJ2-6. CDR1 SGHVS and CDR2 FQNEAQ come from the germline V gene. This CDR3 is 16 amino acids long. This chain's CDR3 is CASEPDGTSGANVLTF.

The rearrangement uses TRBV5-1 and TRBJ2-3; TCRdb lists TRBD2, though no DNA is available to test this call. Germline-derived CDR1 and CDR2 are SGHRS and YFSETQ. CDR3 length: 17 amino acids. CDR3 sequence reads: CASSLGYSAAGTDTQYF. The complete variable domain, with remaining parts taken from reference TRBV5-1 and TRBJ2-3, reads KAGVTQTPRYLIKTRGQQVTLSCSPISGHRSVSWYQQTPGQGLQFLFEYFSETQRNKGNFPGRFSGRQFSNSRSEMNVSTLELGDSALYLCASSLGYSAAGTDTQYFGPGTRLTVL.

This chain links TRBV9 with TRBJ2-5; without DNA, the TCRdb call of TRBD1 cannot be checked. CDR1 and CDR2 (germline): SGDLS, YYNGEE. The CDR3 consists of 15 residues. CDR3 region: CASSVVGNPQETQYF.

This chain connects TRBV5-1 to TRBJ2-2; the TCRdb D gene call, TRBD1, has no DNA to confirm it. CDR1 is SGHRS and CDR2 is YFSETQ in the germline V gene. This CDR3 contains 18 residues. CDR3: CASSLAVPVRTNTGELFF.

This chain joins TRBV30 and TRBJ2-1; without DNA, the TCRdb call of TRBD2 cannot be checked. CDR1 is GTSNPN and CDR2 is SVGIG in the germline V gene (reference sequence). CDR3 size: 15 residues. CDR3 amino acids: CAWSVVLAGLDEQFF.

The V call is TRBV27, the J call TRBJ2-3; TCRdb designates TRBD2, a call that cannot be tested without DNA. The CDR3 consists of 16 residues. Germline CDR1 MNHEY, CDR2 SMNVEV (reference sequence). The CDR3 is CASSEVAGGPTDTQYF.